This T cell receptor beta chain was captured in a study of shared clonotypes between healthy human individuals (dated by TCRdb to 2018 to 2020). Turning to the overall study: The cohort comprised two women and a few men aged 18 to 49 years. Per donor, three plates each were used for CD4 naive and CD4 memory, two for CD8 naive, and one for CD8 memory. To estimate repertoire size and how much clonotype sharing occurs between individuals, the study deeply sequenced the blood TCR repertoires of five healthy adults. To increase sequencing depth and limit assay-specific biases, different laboratories used diverse techniques to prepare libraries and sequence TCR repertoires. Each donor's leukapheresis produced roughly between roughly 0.9 and 8.9 billion PBMCs. Study-wide findings and limitations: Based on pairwise subsampling, the degree of clonotype sharing among donors was expected to be affected by sequencing depth. Clonotypes shared by all four sorted-subset donors showed higher generation probabilities than non-shared clonotypes. Rarefaction of sorted-subset datasets indicated incomplete sequencing despite the large sequencing depth. Sampling was restricted to blood, and TCR repertoires in tissue are likely to differ from TCR repertoires in blood. The genetic and exposure-history diversity represented was limited by the small number of donors. Sharing across four donors was observed for 4.5% to 6.5% of naive CD4, 3% to 3.5% of naive CD8, over 2% of memory CD4, and roughly 0.43% of memory CD8 clonotypes. Naive subsets generally had larger estimated clonotype richness than memory subsets.

For this clone: The antigen it recognizes is unknown. Within one base of it there is no much larger clone, and no base qualities were kept.

Between the V and J ends, shortened by 5 bases and 0 bases respectively, the junction contains 14 bases. The CDR3, from cysteine to phenylalanine, totals 16 residues. Only the CDR3 part of the read is kept: 48 bases, read in frame from the first base. For CDR1 and CDR2, the germline V gene (reference sequence) lists SEHNR and FQNEAQ. Using the deep immunoSEQ assay, multiplex PCR amplified TCR CDR3 regions from genomic DNA. Extracted genomic DNA from each cell subset was distributed evenly across all wells of several immunoSEQ 96-well plates, and each plate was treated as a replicate. For sorted subsets, each replicate PCR was loaded with approximately 190 ng genomic DNA, equivalent to approximately 27,000 T cell genomes. Purified libraries were quantified with a Qubit 3.0 fluorometer, sized on a Bioanalyzer 2100, and re-quantified with the KAPA Library Quantification kit. Every immunoSEQ 96-well plate was sequenced on a dedicated single-read 150-cycle Illumina NextSeq 550 flow cell. The original methods were these. The immunoSEQ output contained only junctional sequences without quality scores, so filtering could not match that applied to full-length reads. Sequences were annotated with PyIR, a Python wrapper for IgBLAST v1.9, using IMGT germline references to assign V/J genes and CDR3. Reads were filtered out if the reads had weak V/J assignments (E-value above 1e-6), no CDR3, stop codons, out-of-frame junctions, or ambiguous translated residues. V3J clonotypes were defined as sequences sharing an identical inferred V gene, J gene, and CDR3 amino acid sequence. To compute the percentage overlap between repertoires, the number of shared unique clonotypes was divided by the size of the smaller repertoire. RTK rarefaction, the Chao1 estimator, and Recon v2.1 estimates of unobserved clonotypes were used to assess repertoire richness. Generation probabilities for all TCRbeta clonotypes obtained by the gDNA method from a handful of donors were computed using OLGA. TCRdb holds this immuneACCESS table with in-frame rearrangements only. Some clones are missing; in checked studies, unresolved V genes explain under half, and the rest has no known cause. That table is the source of V, J and clone size, and D and trimming were worked out from the DNA. This sample holds 950,000 to 1,100,000 clones; about 70% were observed only once. The leading ten clones occupy 1.5% of the sample.

The donors were healthy, HIV-negative adults who had no recently reported acute infections or vaccinations. Every donor was a Caucasian adult living in Nashville, Tennessee, USA. CD4+ T cells were enriched by magnetic negative selection; naive cells were then positively selected on CD45RA, and the negative fraction formed the memory subset. Blood was collected by leukapheresis, and PBMCs were isolated by Ficoll-Histopaque density gradient centrifugation and then cryopreserved in liquid nitrogen vapor phase. Purity and quantity of every magnetically sorted T cell population were checked by analytical flow cytometry. From each sorted fraction, genomic DNA was isolated and quantified by UV absorbance on a Nanodrop 2000c.

The V gene is TRBV7-9 and the J gene is TRBJ2-1; a tentative D call is TRBD1 (5 bases match). This TCR derives from a man younger than 35 in good health. Input material: memory CD4+ T cells sorted from blood. The sample's cell subset or site label, decoded: CD45RA-negative fraction. The DNA is as follows: TGTGCCAGCAGCAAATTACAGGAGAGCTCCTACAATGAGCAGTTCTTC. The resulting protein is CASSKLQESSYNEQFF.